This TCR beta chain originates from a study of cytomegalovirus exposure and HLA in healthy donors. In the study overall: An early data release held approximately 80 million unique TCRs from HLA-typed donors.

PCR amplification relied on 60 Vbeta primers (plus 13 Jbeta primers). In the authors' workflow: Counted up in a later analysis, unique TCR beta chains came to about 80 million, with around 12 million shared. Assay used: immunoSEQ multiplex PCR; TCRdb lists only in-frame clones, some missing. The V and J calls and clone size come from that table; D and trimming were worked out from the DNA. The sample has around 98,000 clones; 60% to 75% are singletons. Of note for this clone: What it recognizes is unknown.

Points from the study as a whole: Excluded were some V segments that proved indistinguishable, including TRBV6-2 and TRBV6-3. Through in vitro validation, a few CMV-associated chains were shown to be specific for CMV antigens.

V gave up 4 bases and J gave up 11 bases; unmatched junction bases: 15. There are 15 residues in the CDR3. CDR1 is SGHNT, CDR2 YYREEE, per germline (reference sequence). Sequencing input: PBMCs. This sequence originates from a female donor in good health and CMV-seronegative. This chain joins TRBV5-4 and TRBJ1-1, with 9 bases lining up with TRBD1. The CDR3 spells CASSRGTGGQREAFF. DNA for the CDR3: TGTGCCAGCAGCCGCGGAACAGGGGGCCAGCGGGAGGCTTTCTTT.